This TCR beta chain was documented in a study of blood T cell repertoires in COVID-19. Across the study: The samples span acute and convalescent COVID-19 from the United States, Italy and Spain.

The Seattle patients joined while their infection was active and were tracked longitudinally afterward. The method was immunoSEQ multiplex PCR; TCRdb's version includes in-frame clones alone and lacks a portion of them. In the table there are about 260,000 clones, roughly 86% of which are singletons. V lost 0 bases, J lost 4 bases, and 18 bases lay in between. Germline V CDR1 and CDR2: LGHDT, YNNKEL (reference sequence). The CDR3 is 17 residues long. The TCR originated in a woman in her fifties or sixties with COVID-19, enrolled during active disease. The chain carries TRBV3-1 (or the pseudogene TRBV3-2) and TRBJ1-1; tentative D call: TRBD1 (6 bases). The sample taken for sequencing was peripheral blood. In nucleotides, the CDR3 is TGTGCCAGCAGCCAAGATAGGGGGAAGATAGTCCGCACTGAAGCTTTCTTT. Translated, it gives CASSQDRGKIVRTEAFF.